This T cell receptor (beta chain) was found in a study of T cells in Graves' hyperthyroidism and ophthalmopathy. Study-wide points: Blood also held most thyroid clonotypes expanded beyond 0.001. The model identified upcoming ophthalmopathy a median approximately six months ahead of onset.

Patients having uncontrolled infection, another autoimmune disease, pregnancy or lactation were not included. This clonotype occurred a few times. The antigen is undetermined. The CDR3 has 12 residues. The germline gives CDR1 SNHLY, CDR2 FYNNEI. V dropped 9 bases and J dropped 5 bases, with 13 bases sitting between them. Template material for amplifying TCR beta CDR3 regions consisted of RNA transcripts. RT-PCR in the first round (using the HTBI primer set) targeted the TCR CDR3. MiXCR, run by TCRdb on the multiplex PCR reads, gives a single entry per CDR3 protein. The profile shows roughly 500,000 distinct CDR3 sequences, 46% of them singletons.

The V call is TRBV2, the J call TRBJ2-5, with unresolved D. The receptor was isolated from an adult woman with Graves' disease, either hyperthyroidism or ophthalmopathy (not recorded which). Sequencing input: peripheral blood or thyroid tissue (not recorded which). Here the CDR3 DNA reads TGTGCCAGTAGAAGATCCGCTGAGACCCAGTACTTC. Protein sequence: CASRRSAETQYF. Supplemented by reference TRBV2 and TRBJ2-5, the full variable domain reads EPEVTQTPSHQVTQMGQEVILRCVPISNHLYFYWYRQILGQKVEFLVSFYNNEISEKSEIFDDQFSVERPDGSNFTLKIRSTKLEDSAMYFCASRRSAETQYFGPGTRLLVL.